The 16 T cell receptor beta chains reported below all come from one sample, sequenced in a study of early T cells in non-severe SARS-CoV-2 infection. TCRdb fed the 5' RACE reads into MiXCR, producing one record per CDR3 protein. The table lists under 70,000 distinct CDR3 sequences, around 14% of them singletons, with about 9.3% in the top ten. Specimen: whole blood, collected at baseline. The receptors were sampled from an adult who was a healthcare worker with PCR-confirmed SARS-CoV-2 infection or an uninfected control (not recorded which).

J is TRBJ2-3 and V is TRBV19; D is unresolved. The V and J ends lost 4 bases and 2 bases respectively, with 7 bases between them. This CDR3 is 13 amino acids long. Germline V gene data show CDR1 as LNHDA and CDR2 as SQIVND (reference sequence). The CDR3 protein is CASSKAYTDTQYF. The CDR3 bases are TGTGCCAGTAGTAAGGCCTACACAGATACGCAGTATTTT.

This clonotype was seen at least ten times. V gene TRBV3-1 combines with J gene TRBJ2-7; 8 bases match TRBD2. Germline V gene sequence: CDR1 LGHDT, CDR2 YNNKEL (reference sequence). Trimming cost V 3 bases and J 0 bases; bases outside gene matches: 1. The CDR3 spans 14 residues. The CDR3 here is CASSHGLASYEQYF. As DNA, the CDR3 is TGTGCCAGCAGCCATGGACTAGCCTCCTACGAGCAGTACTTC.

The chain is built from TRBV28 and TRBJ1-2, with 9 nucleotides matching TRBD1. The CDR3 contains 15 residues. Germline V gene lookup returns CDR1 MDHEN and CDR2 SYDVKM. V shed 4 bases and J 3 bases; nucleotides not matched to a gene: 6. The CDR3 region has the DNA TGTGCCAGCAGTTCGAGGACAGGGGAGGACTATGGCTACACCTTC. As protein: CASSSRTGEDYGYTF.

This rearrangement joins TRBV29-1 to TRBJ1-5; D possibly corresponds to TRBD1 (5 bases). Per the germline V gene, CDR1 is SQVTM and CDR2 is ANQGSEA. Trimming cost V 4 bases and J 5 bases, with 12 bases left between them. The CDR3 totals 13 residues. The CDR3: CSVARGTDQPQHF. The CDR3 DNA reads as TGCAGCGTTGCGAGGGGAACGGATCAGCCCCAGCATTTT.

V and J are TRBV29-1 and TRBJ2-1, with 7 nucleotides matching TRBD1. The CDR3 runs 14 residues. V lost 7 bases to trimming and J lost 3 bases; unmatched junction nucleotides: 9. Germline-derived CDR1 and CDR2 are SQVTM and ANQGSEA. The CDR3 region is CSAQTTGIYNEQFF. The CDR3 nucleotides read TGCAGCGCCCAGACGACAGGGATCTACAATGAGCAGTTCTTC.

The chain carries TRBV5-6 and TRBJ2-7, with 8 bases that match TRBD1. This CDR3 spans 17 amino acids. The germline CDR1 and CDR2 sequences are SGHDT and YYEEEE. Unmatched junction bases numbered 11, after V lost 2 bases and J lost 1 base. The CDR3 bases are TGTGCCAGCAGCTTTATTCCAAGGACAGGGTCTTCCTACGAGCAGTACTTC. As protein: CASSFIPRTGSSYEQYF.

CDR3 DNA sequence: TGTGCCACCCCGACGATACGGGAGTTAAACACCGGGGAGCTGTTTTTT. Protein sequence: CATPTIRELNTGELFF. The chain carries TRBV7-2 and TRBJ2-2; tentatively, D is TRBD2 (6 bases). V lost 10 bases and J lost 2, with 20 bases in between. Germline V gene lookup returns CDR1 SGHTA and CDR2 FQGNSA. CDR3 length: 16 residues.

This clonotype has at least ten counts. The genes are TRBV6-2 or TRBV6-3 and TRBJ2-2; tentative D call: TRBD2 (5 bases). The germline V gene encodes CDR1 MNHEY and CDR2 SVGEGT. This CDR3 contains 15 residues. V was shortened by 6 bases and J by 0 bases, with 11 bases between the two germline ends. In DNA, the CDR3 is TGTGCCAGCAGCAGTGGAGCGGCGAACACCGGGGAGCTGTTTTTT. This gives the protein CASSSGAANTGELFF.

This chain connects TRBV6-6 to TRBJ2-5, with 9 nucleotides matching TRBD2. The CDR3 has 15 residues. Unmatched junction bases numbered 8, after V lost 6 bases and J lost 3 bases. Germline-derived CDR1 and CDR2 are MNHNY and SVGAGI (reference sequence). The CDR3: CASRLSGGREETQYF. In DNA form, the CDR3 reads TGTGCCAGCAGGTTAAGCGGCGGGAGGGAAGAGACCCAGTACTTC.

V usage is TRBV7-8 and J usage is TRBJ2-1, with 11 nucleotides matching TRBD2. The germline V gene encodes CDR1 SGHVS and CDR2 FQNEAQ. After removal of 2 bases from V and 7 bases from J, the junction contained 19 bases not matched to a gene. This CDR3 is built from 20 residues. The CDR3 protein is CASSLFFGLAGGPLENEQFF. The CDR3, as DNA: TGTGCCAGCAGCTTATTCTTCGGGTTAGCGGGAGGGCCGCTCGAGAATGAGCAGTTCTTC.

At least ten counts were recorded for this clonotype. The rearrangement joins TRBV7-6 to TRBJ2-3, with TRBD2 matching 9 bases. The CDR3 is made up of 15 amino acids. The ends lost 5 bases at V and 1 base at J; junction bases unmatched: 4. The V gene's germline CDR1 is SGHVS and CDR2 FNYEAQ. The CDR3 spells CASSQLAGGTDTQYF. The CDR3, as DNA: TGTGCCAGCAGCCAACTAGCGGGTGGCACAGATACGCAGTATTTT.

The rearrangement joins TRBV20-1 to TRBJ2-1; D may be TRBD2 (6 bases). With 0 bases removed from V and 6 bases from J, the gap between germline ends came to 15 bases. Germline V lookup: CDR1 DFQATT, CDR2 SNEGSKA (reference sequence). This CDR3 spans 15 amino acids. The CDR3 DNA follows: TGCAGTGCTAGAGAGACGTCGGCGGGATCCAATGAGCAGTTCTTC. Translated, it gives CSARETSAGSNEQFF.

This clonotype was counted between two and nine times. This chain joins TRBV7-9 and TRBJ1-1; a weak D match, TRBD1 (6 bases). Germline CDR1 and CDR2: SEHNR and FQNEAQ (reference sequence). V lost 2 bases to trimming and J lost 5 bases, with 12 bases between them. The CDR3 runs 14 residues. CDR3 in amino acids: CASSLMGTQTEAFF. The CDR3 coding sequence is TGTGCCAGCAGCTTAATGGGGACACAAACTGAAGCTTTCTTT.

This clonotype was counted only a few times. The V and J genes are TRBV28 and TRBJ1-1; TRBD1 agrees at 7 bases. The CDR3 sequence is 12 residues long. Germline CDR1 and CDR2: MDHEN and SYDVKM. J lost 4 bases, V lost 10 bases, and 6 bases had no gene match. The CDR3 nucleotides are TGTGCCATAAGATCAGGGGGCACTGAAGCTTTCTTT. As protein: CAIRSGGTEAFF.

The table lists this clonotype with a few counts. This chain joins TRBV7-8 and TRBJ2-5; a weak D match, TRBD1 (6 bases). The CDR3 runs 17 residues. Per germline, CDR1 SGHVS and CDR2 FQNEAQ. The V and J ends lost 5 bases and 1 base respectively, with 20 bases between them. In DNA, the CDR3 is TGTGCCAGCAGCCCTTCCGATCGGACAGTGTTCCAAGAGACCCAGTACTTC. This sequence encodes CASSPSDRTVFQETQYF.

This clonotype was counted between two and nine times. The rearrangement links TRBV6-2 or TRBV6-3 to TRBJ2-7; D tentatively fits TRBD1 or TRBD2 (5 bases each). The CDR3 loop spans 14 amino acids. Germline V CDR1 and CDR2: MNHEY, SVGEGT. Between the trimmed V and J ends, which lost 9 bases and 2 bases, there was a span of 17 bases. In DNA form, the CDR3 reads TGTGCCAGTTCTCCTGGGACCGCTCCCTACGAGCAGTACTTC. Residues: CASSPGTAPYEQYF.